This note documents a single T cell receptor (beta chain) sequence. What it recognizes is unknown. Unique molecular identifiers were used in preparing the TCRbeta library. TCRdb re-called the PCR reads through MiXCR, storing one row per CDR3 protein. The sample yields some 130,000 distinct CDR3 sequences, roughly 9% seen once. The data are from a study of T-cell reconstitution after alpha-beta-depleted transplantation in children. Overall study findings and caveats: Expanded clones from the graft, numbering several hundred, reportedly supplied alpha-beta T cells about two months after transplant. A year had passed since transplant, and T-cell counts and diversity by then came mostly from newly produced T cells. Surviving recipient T cells and intrathymic progenitors accounted for some patients' high TCRbeta diversity at day 60.

The CDR3 runs 16 residues. J lost 3 bases, V lost 6 bases, and 13 bases had no gene match. Germline V gene sequence: CDR1 DFQATT, CDR2 SNEGSKA (reference sequence). This sample comprised PBMCs, mostly from graft donor cells, obtained 180 days after TCRalphabeta/CD19-depleted stem cell transplant. This clonotype was obtained from a girl in the first two years of life who had a stem cell transplant for combined immunodeficiency, so the T cells may come from the graft donor. The rearrangement links TRBV20-1 to TRBJ2-3; TRBD1 matches at 9 bases. Here the CDR3 DNA reads TGCAGTGCCCAGAGCCCCGGGACAGGGAGGACAGATACGCAGTATTTT. It specifies CSAQSPGTGRTDTQYF.